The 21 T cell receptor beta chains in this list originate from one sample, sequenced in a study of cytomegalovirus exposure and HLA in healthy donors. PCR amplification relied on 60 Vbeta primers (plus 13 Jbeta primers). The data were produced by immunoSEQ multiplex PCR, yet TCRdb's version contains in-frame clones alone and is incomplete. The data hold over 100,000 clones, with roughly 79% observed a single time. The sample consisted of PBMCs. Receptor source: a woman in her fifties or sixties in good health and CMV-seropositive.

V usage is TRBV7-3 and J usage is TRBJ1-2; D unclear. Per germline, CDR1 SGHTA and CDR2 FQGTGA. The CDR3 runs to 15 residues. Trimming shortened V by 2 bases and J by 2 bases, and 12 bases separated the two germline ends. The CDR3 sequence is CASSLLAGRNYGYTF. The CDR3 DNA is TGTGCCAGCAGCTTACTGGCAGGCCGCAACTATGGCTACACCTTC.

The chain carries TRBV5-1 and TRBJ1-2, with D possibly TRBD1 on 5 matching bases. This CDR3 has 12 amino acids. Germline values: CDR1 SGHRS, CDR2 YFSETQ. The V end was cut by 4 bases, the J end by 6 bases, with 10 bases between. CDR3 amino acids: CASSQSGDGYTF. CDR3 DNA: TGCGCCAGCAGCCAGTCGGGGGATGGCTACACCTTC.

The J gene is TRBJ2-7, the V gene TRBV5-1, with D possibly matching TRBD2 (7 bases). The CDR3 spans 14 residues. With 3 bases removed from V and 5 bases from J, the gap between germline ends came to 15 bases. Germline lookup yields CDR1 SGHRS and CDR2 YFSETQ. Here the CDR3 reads CASSYGGGNDEQYF. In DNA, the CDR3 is TGCGCCAGCAGCTATGGCGGGGGCAACGACGAGCAGTACTTC.

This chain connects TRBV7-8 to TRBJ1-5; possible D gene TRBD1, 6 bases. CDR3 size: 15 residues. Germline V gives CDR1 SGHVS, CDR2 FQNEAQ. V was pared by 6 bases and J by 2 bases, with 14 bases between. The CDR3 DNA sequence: TGTGCCAGCAGTTTAACAGGGTTGGGCAATCAGCCCCAGCATTTT. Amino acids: CASSLTGLGNQPQHF. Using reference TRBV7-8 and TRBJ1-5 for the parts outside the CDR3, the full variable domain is GAGVSQSPRYKVAKRGQDVALRCDPISGHVSLFWYQQALGQGPEFLTYFQNEAQLDKSGLPSDRFFAERPEGSVSTLKIQRTQQEDSAVYLCASSLTGLGNQPQHFGDGTRLSIL.

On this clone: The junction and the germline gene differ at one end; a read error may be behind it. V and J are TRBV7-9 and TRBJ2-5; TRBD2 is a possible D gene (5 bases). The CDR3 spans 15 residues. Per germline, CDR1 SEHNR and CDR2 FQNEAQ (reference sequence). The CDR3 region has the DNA TGTTCCAGCAGCTCGGACTTGCCGGCCGGGGAGACCCAGTACTTC. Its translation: CSSSSDLPAGETQYF.

The CDR3 nucleotides are TGTGCCAGCACCCCTACGTGGAATGAGCAGTTCTTC. Translated, it gives CASTPTWNEQFF. The chain has TRBV6-1 and TRBJ2-1; the D is unclear. V lost 7 bases, J lost 7 bases, and 11 bases lay in between. In germline, CDR1 is MNHNS, CDR2 SASEGT. CDR3 length: 12 residues.

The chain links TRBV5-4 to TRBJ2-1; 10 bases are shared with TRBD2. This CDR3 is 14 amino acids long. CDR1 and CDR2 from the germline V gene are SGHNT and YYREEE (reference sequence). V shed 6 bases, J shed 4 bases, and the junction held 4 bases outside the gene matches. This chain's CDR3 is CASTGTSAYNEQFF. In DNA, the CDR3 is TGTGCCAGCACGGGGACTAGCGCTTACAATGAGCAGTTCTTC.

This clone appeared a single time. CDR3 sequence: CASSVDSGLPEAFF. CDR3 coding DNA: TGTGCCAGCAGTGTGGACAGCGGCCTACCTGAAGCTTTCTTT. The chain uses TRBV2 and TRBJ1-1; the D gene is possibly TRBD1 (6 bases). Germline V gives CDR1 SNHLY, CDR2 FYNNEI. CDR3 size: 14 residues. Trimming shortened V by 4 bases and J by 6 bases, and 15 bases separated the two germline ends.

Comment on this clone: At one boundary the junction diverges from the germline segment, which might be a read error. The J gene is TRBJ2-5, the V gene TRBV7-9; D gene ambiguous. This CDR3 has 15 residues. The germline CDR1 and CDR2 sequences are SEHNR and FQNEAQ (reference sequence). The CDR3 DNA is TGTTCCAGCAGCTCTACAGCACCCCCCCAAGAGACCCAGTACTTC. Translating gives CSSSSTAPPQETQYF.

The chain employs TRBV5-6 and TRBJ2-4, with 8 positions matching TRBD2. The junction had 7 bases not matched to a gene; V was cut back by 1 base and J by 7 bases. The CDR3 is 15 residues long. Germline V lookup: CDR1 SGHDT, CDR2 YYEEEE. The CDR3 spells CASSLPSGGFNIQYF. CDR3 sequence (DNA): TGTGCCAGCAGCTTGCCCAGCGGGGGATTCAACATTCAGTACTTC.

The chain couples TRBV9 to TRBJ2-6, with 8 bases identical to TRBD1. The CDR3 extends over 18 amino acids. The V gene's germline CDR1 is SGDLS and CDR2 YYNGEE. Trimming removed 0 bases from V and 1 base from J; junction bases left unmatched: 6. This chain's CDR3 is CASSVGQGRTSGANVLTF. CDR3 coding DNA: TGTGCCAGCAGCGTAGGACAGGGGAGGACTTCTGGGGCCAACGTCCTGACTTTC.

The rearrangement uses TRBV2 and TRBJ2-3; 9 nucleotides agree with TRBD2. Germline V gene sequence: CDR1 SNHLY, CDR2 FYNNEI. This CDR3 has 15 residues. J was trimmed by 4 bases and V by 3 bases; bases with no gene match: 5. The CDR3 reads CASSENAGGADTQYF. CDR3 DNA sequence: TGTGCCAGCAGTGAGAACGCGGGAGGGGCAGATACGCAGTATTTT.

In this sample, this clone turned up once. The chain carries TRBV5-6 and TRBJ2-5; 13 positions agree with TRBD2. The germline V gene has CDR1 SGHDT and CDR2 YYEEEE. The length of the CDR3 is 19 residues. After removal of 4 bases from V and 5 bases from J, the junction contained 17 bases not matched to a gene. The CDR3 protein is CASSLLGTSGGAMGETQYF. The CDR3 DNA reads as TGTGCCAGCAGCCTGCTTGGAACTAGCGGGGGGGCAATGGGTGAGACCCAGTACTTC.

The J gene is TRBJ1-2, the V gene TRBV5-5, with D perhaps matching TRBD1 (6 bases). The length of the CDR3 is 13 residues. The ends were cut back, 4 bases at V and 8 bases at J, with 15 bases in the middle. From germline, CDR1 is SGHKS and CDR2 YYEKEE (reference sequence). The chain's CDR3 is CASSTDRIEGYTF. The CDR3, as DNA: TGTGCCAGCAGCACCGACAGGATAGAAGGCTACACCTTC.

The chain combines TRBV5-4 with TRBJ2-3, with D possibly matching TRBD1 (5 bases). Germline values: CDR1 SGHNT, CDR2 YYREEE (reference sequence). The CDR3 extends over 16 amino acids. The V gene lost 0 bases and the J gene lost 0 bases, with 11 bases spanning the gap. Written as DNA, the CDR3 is TGTGCCAGCAGCTTGGGGACACGTACTAGCACAGATACGCAGTATTTT. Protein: CASSLGTRTSTDTQYF.

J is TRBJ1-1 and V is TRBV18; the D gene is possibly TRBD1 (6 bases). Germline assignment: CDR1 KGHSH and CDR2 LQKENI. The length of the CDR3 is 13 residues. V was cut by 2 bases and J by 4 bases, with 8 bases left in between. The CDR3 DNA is TGTGCCAGCTCACCAGGCAGGGGCACTGAAGCTTTCTTT. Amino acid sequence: CASSPGRGTEAFF.

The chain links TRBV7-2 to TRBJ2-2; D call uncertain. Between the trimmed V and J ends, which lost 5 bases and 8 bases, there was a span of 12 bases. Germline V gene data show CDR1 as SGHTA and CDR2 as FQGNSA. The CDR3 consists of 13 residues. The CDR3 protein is CASSNPFTGELFF. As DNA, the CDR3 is TGTGCCAGCAGCAATCCGTTCACAGGGGAGCTGTTTTTT.

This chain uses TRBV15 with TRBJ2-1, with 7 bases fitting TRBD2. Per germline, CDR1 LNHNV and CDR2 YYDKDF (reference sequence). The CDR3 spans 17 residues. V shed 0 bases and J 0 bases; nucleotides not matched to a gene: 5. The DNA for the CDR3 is TGTGCCACCAGCAGAGAGTTTGGGACTACCTCCTACAATGAGCAGTTCTTC. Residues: CATSREFGTTSYNEQFF.

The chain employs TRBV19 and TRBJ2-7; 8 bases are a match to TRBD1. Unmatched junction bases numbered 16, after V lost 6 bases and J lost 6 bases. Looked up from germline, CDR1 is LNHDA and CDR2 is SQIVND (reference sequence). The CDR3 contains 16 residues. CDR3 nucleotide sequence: TGTGCCAGTAGCAGGCCTGGAGCAGGGGGCGCCTCCGAGCAGTACTTC. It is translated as CASSRPGAGGASEQYF.

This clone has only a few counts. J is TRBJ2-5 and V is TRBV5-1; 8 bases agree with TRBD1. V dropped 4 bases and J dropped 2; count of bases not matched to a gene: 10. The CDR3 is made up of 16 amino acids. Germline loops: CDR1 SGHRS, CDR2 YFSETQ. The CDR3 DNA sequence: TGCGCCAGCAGCCAGAACGGACAGGGAGGACAAGAGACCCAGTACTTC. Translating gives CASSQNGQGGQETQYF.

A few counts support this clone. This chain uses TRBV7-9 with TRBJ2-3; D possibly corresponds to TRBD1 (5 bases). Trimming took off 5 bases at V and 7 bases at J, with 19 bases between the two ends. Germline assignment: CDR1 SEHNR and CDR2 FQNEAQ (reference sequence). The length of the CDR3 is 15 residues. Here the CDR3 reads CASSPRRDWQNTQYF. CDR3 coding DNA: TGTGCCAGCAGCCCCCGCAGGGATTGGCAGAATACGCAGTATTTT.